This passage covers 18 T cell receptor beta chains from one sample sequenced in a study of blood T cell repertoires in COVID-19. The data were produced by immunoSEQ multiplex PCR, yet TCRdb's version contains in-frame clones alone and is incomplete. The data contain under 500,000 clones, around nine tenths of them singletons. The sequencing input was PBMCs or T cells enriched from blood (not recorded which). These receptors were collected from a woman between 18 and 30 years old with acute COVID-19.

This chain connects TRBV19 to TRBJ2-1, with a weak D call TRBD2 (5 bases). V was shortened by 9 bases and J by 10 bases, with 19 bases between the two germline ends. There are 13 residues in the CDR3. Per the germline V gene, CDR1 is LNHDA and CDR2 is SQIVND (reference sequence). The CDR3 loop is CASRPSSTGEQFF. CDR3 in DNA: TGTGCCAGCCGACCTTCCTCTACGGGAGAGCAGTTCTTC.

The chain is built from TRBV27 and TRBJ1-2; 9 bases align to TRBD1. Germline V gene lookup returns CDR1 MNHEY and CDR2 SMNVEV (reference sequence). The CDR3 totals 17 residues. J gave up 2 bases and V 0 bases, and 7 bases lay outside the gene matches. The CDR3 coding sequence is TGTGCCAGCAGTTTATCGTGGGGGACAGGGACGAACTATGGCTACACCTTC. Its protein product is CASSLSWGTGTNYGYTF.

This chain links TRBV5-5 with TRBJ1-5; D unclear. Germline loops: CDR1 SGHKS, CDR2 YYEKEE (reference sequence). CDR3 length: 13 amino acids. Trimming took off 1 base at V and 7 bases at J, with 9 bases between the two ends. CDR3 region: CASSLNSGQPQHF. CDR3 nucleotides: TGTGCCAGCAGCTTGAACAGCGGACAGCCCCAGCATTTT.

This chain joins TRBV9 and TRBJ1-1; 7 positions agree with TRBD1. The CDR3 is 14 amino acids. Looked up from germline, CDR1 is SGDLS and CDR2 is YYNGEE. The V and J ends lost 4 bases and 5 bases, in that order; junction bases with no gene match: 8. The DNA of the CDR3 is TGTGCCAGCAGCCCTCGGGACAGAGAGACTGAAGCTTTCTTT. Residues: CASSPRDRETEAFF.

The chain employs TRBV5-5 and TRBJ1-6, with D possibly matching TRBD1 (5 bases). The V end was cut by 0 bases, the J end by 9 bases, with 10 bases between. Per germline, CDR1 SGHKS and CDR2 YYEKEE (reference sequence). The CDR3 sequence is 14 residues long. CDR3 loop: CASSLGQIVSPLHF. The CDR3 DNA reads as TGTGCCAGCAGCTTGGGACAGATAGTTTCACCCCTCCACTTT.

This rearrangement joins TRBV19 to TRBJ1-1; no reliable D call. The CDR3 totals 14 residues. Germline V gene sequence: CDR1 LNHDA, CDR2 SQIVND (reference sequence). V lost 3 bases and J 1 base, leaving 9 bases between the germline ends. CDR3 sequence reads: CASSMRSRNTEAFF. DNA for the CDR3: TGTGCCAGTAGTATGAGGTCGCGGAACACTGAAGCTTTCTTT.

CDR3: CASSQFLADLNTGELFF. CDR3 sequence (DNA): TGCGCCAGCAGCCAATTTCTAGCGGATCTGAACACCGGGGAGCTGTTTTTT. The rearrangement links TRBV4-3 to TRBJ2-2, with 7 bases that match TRBD2. Germline V gives CDR1 LGHNA, CDR2 YSLEER. Trimming cost V 2 bases and J 1 base; bases outside gene matches: 7. This CDR3 contains 17 residues.

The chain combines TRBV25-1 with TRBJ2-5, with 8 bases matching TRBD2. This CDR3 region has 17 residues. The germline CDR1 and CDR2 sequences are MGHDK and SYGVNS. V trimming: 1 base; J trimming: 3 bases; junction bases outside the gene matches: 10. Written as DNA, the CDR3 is TGTGCCAGCAGTGAATCTCTCGGGGGGGGTTTAGAAGAGACCCAGTACTTC. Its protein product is CASSESLGGGLEETQYF.

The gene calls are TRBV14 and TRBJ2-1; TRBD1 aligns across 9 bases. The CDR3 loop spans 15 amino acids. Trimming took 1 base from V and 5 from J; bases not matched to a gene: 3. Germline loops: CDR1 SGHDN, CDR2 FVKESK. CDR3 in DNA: TGTGCCAGCAGCCAAGTTGGGACAGGGAACAATGAGCAGTTCTTC. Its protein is CASSQVGTGNNEQFF.

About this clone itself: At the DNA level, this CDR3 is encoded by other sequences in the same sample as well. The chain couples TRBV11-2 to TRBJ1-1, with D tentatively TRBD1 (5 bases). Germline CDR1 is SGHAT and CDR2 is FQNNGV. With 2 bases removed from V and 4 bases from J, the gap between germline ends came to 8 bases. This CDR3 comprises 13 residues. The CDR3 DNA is TGTGCCAGCAGCTTAAGGGGTGGCACTGAAGCTTTCTTT. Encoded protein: CASSLRGGTEAFF.

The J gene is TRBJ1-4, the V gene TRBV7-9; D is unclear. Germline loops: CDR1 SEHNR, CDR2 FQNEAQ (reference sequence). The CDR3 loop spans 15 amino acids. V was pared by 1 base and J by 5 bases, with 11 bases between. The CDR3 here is CASSLGAARNEKLFF. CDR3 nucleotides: TGTGCCAGCAGCTTAGGGGCCGCTCGAAATGAAAAACTGTTTTTT.

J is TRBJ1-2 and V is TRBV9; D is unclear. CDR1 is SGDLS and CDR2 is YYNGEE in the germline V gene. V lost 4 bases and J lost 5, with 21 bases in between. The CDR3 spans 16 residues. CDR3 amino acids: CASSSSRGRNRYGYTF. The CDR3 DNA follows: TGTGCCAGCAGCTCCTCCCGGGGAAGGAATCGATATGGCTACACCTTC.

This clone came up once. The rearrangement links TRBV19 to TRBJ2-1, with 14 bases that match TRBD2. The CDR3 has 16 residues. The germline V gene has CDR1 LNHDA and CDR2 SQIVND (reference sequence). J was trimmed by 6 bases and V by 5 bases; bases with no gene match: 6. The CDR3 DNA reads TGTGCCAGTAGTCTCCGACTAGCGGGAGGGCTCAATGAGCAGTTCTTC. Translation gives CASSLRLAGGLNEQFF.

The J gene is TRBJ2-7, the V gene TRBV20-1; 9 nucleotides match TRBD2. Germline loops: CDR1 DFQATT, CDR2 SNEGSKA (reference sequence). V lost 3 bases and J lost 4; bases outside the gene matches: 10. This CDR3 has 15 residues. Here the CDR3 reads CSASSIAGVRYEQYF. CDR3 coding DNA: TGCAGTGCTAGTTCCATAGCGGGAGTTAGGTACGAGCAGTACTTC.

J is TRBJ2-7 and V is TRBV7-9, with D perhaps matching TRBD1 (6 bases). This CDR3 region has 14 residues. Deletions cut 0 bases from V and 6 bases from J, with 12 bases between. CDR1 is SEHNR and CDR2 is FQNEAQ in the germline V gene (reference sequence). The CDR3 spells CASSLAGGAGEQYF. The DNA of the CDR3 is TGTGCCAGCAGCTTAGCTGGGGGCGCGGGCGAGCAGTACTTC.

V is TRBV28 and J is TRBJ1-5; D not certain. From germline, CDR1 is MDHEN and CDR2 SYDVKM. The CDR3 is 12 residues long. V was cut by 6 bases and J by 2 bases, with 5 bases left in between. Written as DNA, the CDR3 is TGTGCCAGCAGCCAGGGCAATCAGCCCCAGCATTTT. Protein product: CASSQGNQPQHF.

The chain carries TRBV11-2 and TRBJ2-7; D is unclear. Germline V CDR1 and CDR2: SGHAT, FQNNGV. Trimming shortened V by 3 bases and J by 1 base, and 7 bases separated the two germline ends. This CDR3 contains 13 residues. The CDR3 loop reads CASSFGESYEQYF. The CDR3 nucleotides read TGTGCCAGCAGCTTCGGAGAATCCTACGAGCAGTACTTC. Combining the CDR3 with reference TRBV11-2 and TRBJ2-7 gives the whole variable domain EAGVAQSPRYKIIEKRQSVAFWCNPISGHATLYWYQQILGQGPKLLIQFQNNGVVDDSQLPKDRFSAERLKGVDSTLKIQPAKLEDSAVYLCASSFGESYEQYFGPGTRLTVT.

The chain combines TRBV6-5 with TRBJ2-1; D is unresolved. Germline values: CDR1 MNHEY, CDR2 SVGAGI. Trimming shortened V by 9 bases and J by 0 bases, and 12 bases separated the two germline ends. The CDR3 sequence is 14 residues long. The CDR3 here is CASQALTSYNEQFF. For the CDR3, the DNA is TGTGCCAGTCAAGCGCTTACCTCCTACAATGAGCAGTTCTTC.